One and the same sample provided the 13 T cell receptor beta chains below, sequenced in a study of shared T cell receptors in the human thymus. This table comes from immunoSEQ multiplex PCR, and its TCRdb copy is limited to in-frame clones, with some not included. The repertoire holds some 640,000 clones, with around 87% as singletons. These records were also assigned to another study, of human thymus T cells.

Sequencing used thymocytes. These receptors came from a boy under three years old with a congenital heart defect.

The chain carries TRBV28 and TRBJ2-1, with 15 bases fitting TRBD2. The CDR3 is 18 amino acids. Per the germline V gene, CDR1 is MDHEN and CDR2 is SYDVKM. V was pared by 6 bases and J by 2 bases, with 8 bases of the junction left unmatched. The CDR3 DNA follows: TGTGCCAGCAGCCTGGGACTAGCGGGAGGCGGGACCTACAATGAGCAGTTCTTC. Protein product: CASSLGLAGGGTYNEQFF.

This clone has just one count. The gene calls are TRBV19 and TRBJ1-5; TRBD1 agrees at 7 bases. Trimming removed 4 bases from V and 5 bases from J; junction bases left unmatched: 8. The CDR3 is 15 amino acids. Per the germline V gene, CDR1 is LNHDA and CDR2 is SQIVND (reference sequence). The CDR3 nucleotides are TGTGCCAGTAGTACCCCCGGGACAGTTTATCAGCCCCAGCATTTT. This sequence encodes CASSTPGTVYQPQHF.

The V gene is TRBV7-8, the J gene TRBJ2-4, with 7 bases matching TRBD1. The V gene's germline CDR1 is SGHVS and CDR2 FQNEAQ. The CDR3 loop spans 14 amino acids. V was clipped by 4 bases and J by 9 bases; unmatched bases: 9. CDR3 sequence reads: CASSSIDRVGIQYF. In nucleotides, the CDR3 is TGTGCCAGCAGCTCTATCGACAGGGTTGGCATTCAGTACTTC.

V and J are TRBV5-8 and TRBJ2-7; 8 bases match TRBD1. The germline gives CDR1 SGHTS, CDR2 YDEGEE. V was clipped by 4 bases and J by 6 bases; unmatched bases: 24. The CDR3 extends over 19 amino acids. The CDR3 region is CASSLRQGNPLDLFAEQYF. The CDR3 nucleotides are TGTGCCAGCAGCCTTAGACAGGGGAACCCTCTGGACTTATTCGCCGAGCAGTACTTC.

The V call is TRBV5-4, the J call TRBJ1-1, with 7 bases fitting TRBD1. The CDR3 covers 14 residues. The V and J ends lost 3 bases and 1 base, in that order; junction bases with no gene match: 3. Germline V CDR1 and CDR2: SGHNT, YYREEE (reference sequence). As DNA, the CDR3 is TGTGCCAGCAGCTCCTGGACAGGGAACACTGAAGCTTTCTTT. Translating it yields CASSSWTGNTEAFF.

The chain uses TRBV29-1 and TRBJ1-1, with no clear D. Trimming took off 0 bases at V and 5 bases at J, with 16 bases between the two ends. CDR1 is SQVTM, CDR2 ANQGSEA, per germline. The CDR3 is made up of 15 amino acids. The DNA for the CDR3 is TGCAGCGTTGAAGATCGTCGAGGGATGGGAACTGAAGCTTTCTTT. Translating it yields CSVEDRRGMGTEAFF.

This clone has only one observation. The chain couples TRBV14 to TRBJ2-6; TRBD1 agrees at 9 bases. The CDR3 is 19 amino acids. Looked up from germline, CDR1 is SGHDN and CDR2 is FVKESK. J lost 1 base, V lost 2 bases, and 9 bases had no gene match. Here the CDR3 DNA reads TGTGCCAGCAGCCAAAATTCCGGGACAGGGTCGTCTGGGGCCAACGTCCTGACTTTC. Translating it yields CASSQNSGTGSSGANVLTF.

The CDR3 DNA is TGTGCCAGCAGCCCTCGACCCGGGACAGTTAAGGACACTGAAGCTTTCTTT. Translated: CASSPRPGTVKDTEAFF. The chain recombines TRBV14 with TRBJ1-1, with 7 positions matching TRBD1. Unmatched junction bases numbered 14, after V lost 4 bases and J lost 3 bases. This CDR3 is 17 amino acids long. The germline gives CDR1 SGHDN, CDR2 FVKESK.

For the CDR3, the DNA is TGTGCCAGCGCGAAGACTAATGAAAAACTGTTTTTT. Translation: CASAKTNEKLFF. This chain uses TRBV7-9 with TRBJ1-4; D is ambiguous. Between the trimmed V and J ends, which lost 8 bases and 2 bases, there was a span of 6 bases. The germline V gene encodes CDR1 SEHNR and CDR2 FQNEAQ (reference sequence). The CDR3 extends over 12 amino acids.

This clone has just a few counts. The V gene is TRBV28, the J gene TRBJ1-5; D possibly corresponds to TRBD1 (5 bases). The CDR3 spans 13 residues. Trimming took off 6 bases at V and 4 bases at J, with 10 bases between the two ends. Germline assignment: CDR1 MDHEN and CDR2 SYDVKM. CDR3 protein: CASSEGRNQPQHF. CDR3 sequence (DNA): TGTGCCAGCAGCGAGGGGAGGAATCAGCCCCAGCATTTT.

A remark on this clone: Other DNA sequences in the sample encode the same CDR3. This rearrangement joins TRBV28 to TRBJ2-7; a weak D match, TRBD2 (6 bases). This CDR3 is 12 amino acids long. Germline V CDR1 and CDR2: MDHEN, SYDVKM. V was trimmed by 5 bases and J by 3 bases, leaving 8 bases between them. CDR3 nucleotides: TGTGCCAGCAGTCGGGGGAGCTACGAGCAGTACTTC. Residues: CASSRGSYEQYF. The whole variable domain, remainder taken from reference TRBV28 and TRBJ2-7, is DVKVTQSSRYLVKRTGEKVFLECVQDMDHENMFWYRQDPGLGLRLIYFSYDVKMKEKGDIPEGYSVSREKKERFSLILESASTNQTSMYLCASSRGSYEQYFGPGTRLTVT.

A note on this clone: The same CDR3 is also encoded by other DNA sequences in this sample. This chain connects TRBV5-1 to TRBJ2-5, with D unclear. Germline V gene data show CDR1 as SGHRS and CDR2 as YFSETQ. The V end was cut by 0 bases, the J end by 1 base, with 4 bases between. The CDR3 length is 13 residues. As DNA, the CDR3 is TGCGCCAGCAGCTTGGGACTCCAAGAGACCCAGTACTTC. It specifies CASSLGLQETQYF.

The chain is built from TRBV5-8 and TRBJ2-5; 13 nucleotides align to TRBD2. CDR1 and CDR2 from the germline V gene are SGHTS and YDEGEE. The V and J ends lost 0 bases and 4 bases, in that order; junction bases with no gene match: 3. This CDR3 spans 16 amino acids. The CDR3 DNA is TGTGCCAGCAGCTTGGGACTAGCGGGGGGTGCAGAGACCCAGTACTTC. As protein: CASSLGLAGGAETQYF.